One sample yielded the 25 T cell receptor beta chains listed below, sequenced in a study of blood T cell repertoires in COVID-19. Clones were read by immunoSEQ multiplex PCR, and TCRdb kept only the in-frame ones, dropping some. Here the sample spans 200,000 to 300,000 clones, 88% being singletons. What was sequenced was PBMCs or T cells enriched from blood (not recorded which). These receptors came from a woman aged 40 to 50 with acute COVID-19.

The V gene is TRBV10-1, the J gene TRBJ2-7, with 12 bases aligning to TRBD2. V gave up 6 bases and J gave up 1 base; unmatched junction bases: 4. Germline CDR1 and CDR2: WNHNN and SYGVQD (reference sequence). This CDR3 spans 15 amino acids. Written as DNA, the CDR3 is TGCGCCAGCAGCTCGGGACTAGCGGGTTCCTACGAGCAGTACTTC. It codes for CASSSGLAGSYEQYF.

This clone was recorded once. The CDR3 is CASSRQGSLTEAFF. CDR3 DNA: TGTGCCAGCAGTCGACAGGGTTCCCTCACTGAAGCTTTCTTT. The chain is built from TRBV27 and TRBJ1-1; 7 nucleotides line up with TRBD1. The CDR3 runs 14 residues. Per germline, CDR1 MNHEY and CDR2 SMNVEV (reference sequence). V lost 5 bases and J lost 4; bases outside the gene matches: 7.

CDR3 DNA: TGTGCCAGCAGTGTCTGGGCCATAAGTGAAAAACTGTTTTTT. Translation gives CASSVWAISEKLFF. The chain couples TRBV2 to TRBJ1-4; D is uncertain. The CDR3 consists of 14 residues. V gave up 4 bases and J gave up 7 bases, with 13 bases separating them. Germline V CDR1 and CDR2: SNHLY, FYNNEI.

This sequence joins TRBV25-1 and TRBJ1-6; 8 bases match TRBD1. Germline CDR1 and CDR2: MGHDK and SYGVNS. The V segment lost 3 bases and the J segment 10 bases; nucleotides outside the gene matches: 8. This CDR3 region has 15 residues. The CDR3 DNA is TGTGCCAGCAGTGAGAATGCAGGGGGCTGGTCACCCCTCCACTTT. It yields the protein CASSENAGGWSPLHF.

Remarks on this clone: The same CDR3 arises from other DNA sequences in this sample as well. The genes are TRBV30 and TRBJ1-1; D is undetermined. V gave up 1 base and J gave up 0 bases, with 6 bases separating them. CDR1 is GTSNPN and CDR2 is SVGIG in the germline V gene (reference sequence). This CDR3 comprises 13 residues. The DNA of the CDR3 is TGTGCCTGGAGTGGTCAGTTGAACACTGAAGCTTTCTTT. This encodes CAWSGQLNTEAFF.

The chain joins TRBV6-4 to TRBJ2-2; 8 bases are shared with TRBD1. CDR1 is MRHNA and CDR2 is SNTAGT in the germline V gene. The CDR3 spans 17 residues. Unmatched junction bases numbered 15, after V lost 6 bases and J lost 6 bases. Here the CDR3 reads CASRGSWTGKGPGELFF. In DNA form, the CDR3 reads TGTGCCAGCAGGGGGAGTTGGACAGGGAAGGGGCCCGGGGAGCTGTTTTTT.

The chain employs TRBV4-1 and TRBJ1-6; no clear D. Deletions cut 2 bases from V and 7 bases from J, with 9 bases between. This CDR3 spans 14 amino acids. Per germline, CDR1 MGHRA and CDR2 YSYEKL. This CDR3 is CASSQFGGNSPLHF. In DNA, the CDR3 is TGCGCCAGCAGCCAATTCGGAGGGAATTCACCCCTCCACTTT.

This rearrangement joins TRBV11-3 to TRBJ2-1; the match to TRBD2 covers 9 bases. Losses at the gene ends were 5 bases for V and 4 bases for J; bases not matched to a gene: 6. Germline V gene data show CDR1 as SGHNT and CDR2 as YENEEA. This CDR3 is 15 amino acids long. The DNA of the CDR3 is TGTGCCAGCAGCATACTAGCGGGTCTGTACAATGAGCAGTTCTTC. It codes for CASSILAGLYNEQFF.

The V call is TRBV28, the J call TRBJ1-4, with TRBD1 matching over 7 bases. V lost 7 bases and J lost 3; bases outside the gene matches: 5. The CDR3 sequence is 14 residues long. Germline V gene lookup returns CDR1 MDHEN and CDR2 SYDVKM. The CDR3 bases are TGTGCCAGCACTTCCGGGACAGCTAATGAAAAACTGTTTTTT. Protein product: CASTSGTANEKLFF.

The chain links TRBV15 to TRBJ1-6; D is uncertain. V was clipped by 5 bases and J by 10 bases, with 12 bases between them. The CDR3 covers 13 residues. Germline CDR1 and CDR2: LNHNV and YYDKDF (reference sequence). CDR3 in DNA: TGTGCCACCAGCCGCCTAGCGGACTCACCCCTCCACTTT. It encodes CATSRLADSPLHF. Complete variable domain (other parts from reference TRBV15 and TRBJ1-6): DAMVIQNPRYQVTQFGKPVTLSCSQTLNHNVMYWYQQKSSQAPKLLFHYYDKDFNNEADTPDNFQSRRPNTSFCFLDIRSPGLGDTAMYLCATSRLADSPLHFGNGTRLTVT.

This chain uses TRBV18 with TRBJ1-1; 11 positions agree with TRBD1. The CDR3 totals 15 residues. Germline V CDR1 and CDR2: KGHSH, LQKENI. J gave up 4 bases and V 6 bases, and 7 bases lay outside the gene matches. DNA for the CDR3: TGTGCCAGCTCGTCAACCGGGACAGGGGGCACTGAAGCTTTCTTT. Translated: CASSSTGTGGTEAFF.

The V gene is TRBV5-4, the J gene TRBJ2-1; 7 bases match TRBD2. Trimming removed 4 bases from V and 4 bases from J; junction bases left unmatched: 8. Germline V gives CDR1 SGHNT, CDR2 YYREEE (reference sequence). The CDR3 runs to 15 residues. CDR3 residues: CASSPREGQYNEQFF. CDR3 DNA sequence: TGTGCCAGCAGCCCGAGGGAGGGCCAATACAATGAGCAGTTCTTC.

V usage is TRBV9 and J usage is TRBJ1-2, with D uncertain. V lost 0 bases and J lost 4, with 7 bases in between. From germline, CDR1 is SGDLS and CDR2 YYNGEE. CDR3 length: 13 amino acids. The CDR3 DNA follows: TGTGCCAGCAGCGTAGGCGTCATCTATGGCTACACCTTC. It encodes CASSVGVIYGYTF.

The chain uses TRBV24-1 and TRBJ1-6; D gene ambiguous. Germline values: CDR1 KGHDR, CDR2 SFDVKD. Trimming pared 5 bases from V and 7 bases from J, leaving 11 bases between. This CDR3 has 14 residues. The CDR3 DNA sequence: TGTGCCACCAGTGCCCCCCTCGGGAATTCACCCCTCCACTTT. Protein product: CATSAPLGNSPLHF.

Note on this clone: The sample holds other DNA sequences that translate to the same CDR3. The V call is TRBV24-1, the J call TRBJ1-2; 8 bases match TRBD1. Germline loops: CDR1 KGHDR, CDR2 SFDVKD. The CDR3 runs 15 residues. V shed 3 bases and J 3 bases; nucleotides not matched to a gene: 5. In DNA form, the CDR3 reads TGTGCCACCAGTGATCCCGGACAGGGCGACTATGGCTACACCTTC. Translated, it gives CATSDPGQGDYGYTF.

In this sample, this clone turned up once. In nucleotides, the CDR3 is TGTGCCACCAGTGAAGGGGGCCGAGGTGAGACCCAGTACTTC. Its protein is CATSEGGRGETQYF. V and J are TRBV24-1 and TRBJ2-5; 7 bases fit TRBD1. The CDR3 covers 14 residues. The V segment lost 4 bases and the J segment 5 bases; nucleotides outside the gene matches: 6. Germline V gives CDR1 KGHDR, CDR2 SFDVKD.

J is TRBJ1-5 and V is TRBV7-9; 7 nucleotides agree with TRBD1. J lost 0 bases, V lost 4 bases, and 6 bases had no gene match. Per the germline V gene, CDR1 is SEHNR and CDR2 is FQNEAQ (reference sequence). The CDR3 is made up of 16 amino acids. DNA for the CDR3: TGTGCCAGCAGCTCTACAGGGGCCGATAGCAATCAGCCCCAGCATTTT. Translated: CASSSTGADSNQPQHF.

This sequence joins TRBV2 and TRBJ1-1, with unresolved D. The germline V gene has CDR1 SNHLY and CDR2 FYNNEI. The CDR3 loop spans 13 amino acids. Trimming pared 6 bases from V and 4 bases from J, leaving 12 bases between. CDR3 sequence: CASSLPEGTEAFF. Written as DNA, the CDR3 is TGTGCCAGCAGCCTGCCGGAGGGCACTGAAGCTTTCTTT.

The chain employs TRBV28 and TRBJ1-1; D perhaps matches TRBD1 (5 bases). Trimming left V 2 bases short and J 6 bases short, with 13 bases between. The CDR3 is 14 amino acids. From germline, CDR1 is MDHEN and CDR2 SYDVKM. The CDR3 spells CASSLSVGAPEAFF. CDR3 DNA sequence: TGTGCCAGCAGTTTAAGTGTAGGGGCCCCTGAAGCTTTCTTT.

The J gene is TRBJ1-1, the V gene TRBV6-5; D is unclear. Per germline, CDR1 MNHEY and CDR2 SVGAGI. V shed 2 bases and J shed 7 bases, with 5 bases lying between them. The length of the CDR3 is 11 residues. This chain's CDR3 is CASSYGVEAFF. DNA of the CDR3: TGTGCCAGCAGTTACGGAGTTGAAGCTTTCTTT.

The V and J genes are TRBV11-3 and TRBJ2-3; 7 bases map to TRBD2. This CDR3 contains 15 residues. Trimming removed 3 bases from V and 5 bases from J; junction bases left unmatched: 8. Germline V gives CDR1 SGHNT, CDR2 YENEEA. CDR3 in DNA: TGTGCCAGCAGCTTCCTTGTGCGGGGGTTAGATACGCAGTATTTT. It encodes CASSFLVRGLDTQYF.

The chain's CDR3 is CASSYSGQVAEQFF. The CDR3, as DNA: TGTGCCAGCAGTTACTCGGGACAGGTTGCTGAGCAGTTCTTC. The rearrangement uses TRBV6-5 and TRBJ2-1; TRBD1 matches 8 bases. Losses at the gene ends were 0 bases for V and 9 bases for J; bases not matched to a gene: 4. The CDR3 length is 14 residues. Per the germline V gene, CDR1 is MNHEY and CDR2 is SVGAGI.

The rearrangement joins TRBV18 to TRBJ1-5; no definite D call. Trimming cost V 3 bases and J 5 bases, with 11 bases left between them. The CDR3 runs 14 residues. CDR1 is KGHSH and CDR2 is LQKENI in the germline V gene. CDR3 amino acids: CASSPRWQDQPQHF. The CDR3 nucleotides read TGTGCCAGCTCACCTCGGTGGCAGGATCAGCCCCAGCATTTT.

The V call is TRBV15, the J call TRBJ2-1; the D gene is possibly TRBD2 (6 bases). This CDR3 comprises 19 residues. Trimming removed 2 bases from V and 5 bases from J, with 25 bases in between. Germline V gene data show CDR1 as LNHNV and CDR2 as YYDKDF (reference sequence). This CDR3 is CATSRITRLVGGENNEQFF. The CDR3 coding sequence is TGTGCCACCAGCAGAATAACTCGACTAGTCGGCGGGGAGAACAATGAGCAGTTCTTC. Complete variable domain (other parts from reference TRBV15 and TRBJ2-1): DAMVIQNPRYQVTQFGKPVTLSCSQTLNHNVMYWYQQKSSQAPKLLFHYYDKDFNNEADTPDNFQSRRPNTSFCFLDIRSPGLGDTAMYLCATSRITRLVGGENNEQFFGPGTRLTVL.

V usage is TRBV10-1 and J usage is TRBJ2-3; 10 bases map to TRBD1. V was clipped by 2 bases and J by 5 bases; unmatched bases: 4. CDR3 size: 15 residues. CDR1 is WNHNN and CDR2 is SYGVQD in the germline V gene (reference sequence). CDR3 amino acids: CASSERQGALDTQYF. CDR3 in DNA: TGCGCCAGCAGTGAGCGACAGGGGGCTTTAGATACGCAGTATTTT.